The 30 T cell receptor beta chains reported below all come from one sample, sequenced in a study of cytotoxic CD8 clonotypes in ibrutinib-treated CLL. TCRdb's copy holds only in-frame clones and misses some; the assay was immunoSEQ multiplex PCR. The table has 110,000 to 150,000 clones, around 77% seen once. The source material was PBMCs, sampled after 12 months of ibrutinib treatment. These TCRs come from a human donor with chronic lymphocytic leukemia.

The chain links TRBV9 to TRBJ2-3; the match to TRBD2 covers 11 bases. Germline CDR1 SGDLS, CDR2 YYNGEE. The CDR3 covers 16 residues. V gave up 4 bases and J gave up 6 bases; unmatched junction bases: 10. The CDR3 protein is CASSTMTSGEVDTQYF. In DNA form, the CDR3 reads TGTGCCAGCAGCACTATGACTAGCGGGGAGGTGGATACGCAGTATTTT.

The chain couples TRBV15 to TRBJ1-5; D call uncertain. This CDR3 has 14 amino acids. Germline V gene data show CDR1 as LNHNV and CDR2 as YYDKDF (reference sequence). Trimming shortened V by 5 bases and J by 0 bases, and 8 bases separated the two germline ends. The CDR3 region is CATSPEYSNQPQHF. DNA for the CDR3: TGTGCCACCAGCCCCGAATATAGCAATCAGCCCCAGCATTTT.

V usage is TRBV7-9 and J usage is TRBJ2-2; 9 bases map to TRBD1. Unmatched junction bases numbered 9, after V lost 8 bases and J lost 2 bases. This CDR3 has 16 residues. CDR1 is SEHNR, CDR2 FQNEAQ, per germline (reference sequence). CDR3 nucleotides: TGTGCCAGCCGACGGACAGGGGCGAAAAACACCGGGGAGCTGTTTTTT. This encodes CASRRTGAKNTGELFF. Using reference TRBV7-9 and TRBJ2-2 for the parts outside the CDR3, the full variable domain is DTGVSQNPRHKITKRGQNVTFRCDPISEHNRLYWYRQTLGQGPEFLTYFQNEAQLEKSRLLSDRFSAERPKGSFSTLEIQRTEQGDSAMYLCASRRTGAKNTGELFFGEGSRLTVL.

This chain joins TRBV19 and TRBJ2-3, with D tentatively TRBD1 or TRBD2 (6 bases each). V was trimmed by 9 bases and J by 1 base, leaving 14 bases between them. The germline CDR1 and CDR2 sequences are LNHDA and SQIVND (reference sequence). This CDR3 has 14 residues. The chain's CDR3 is CASRRGLGTDTQYF. CDR3 DNA sequence: TGTGCCAGCCGACGGGGGCTCGGCACAGATACGCAGTATTTT.

This chain joins TRBV19 and TRBJ2-1; D is unresolved. V was shortened by 4 bases and J by 12 bases, with 16 bases between the two germline ends. The CDR3 contains 13 residues. Germline assignment: CDR1 LNHDA and CDR2 SQIVND (reference sequence). The CDR3 DNA sequence: TGTGCCAGTAGTACCCAAACCTTTGTTCGGCAGTTCTTC. Its translation is CASSTQTFVRQFF. Using reference TRBV19 and TRBJ2-1 for the parts outside the CDR3, the full variable domain is DGGITQSPKYLFRKEGQNVTLSCEQNLNHDAMYWYRQDPGQGLRLIYYSQIVNDFQKGDIAEGYSVSREKKESFPLTVTSAQKNPTAFYLCASSTQTFVRQFFGPGTRLTVL.

The V call is TRBV6-5, the J call TRBJ2-1; tentatively, D is TRBD1 or TRBD2 (5 bases each). V was trimmed by 2 bases and J by 10 bases, leaving 18 bases between them. Germline loops: CDR1 MNHEY, CDR2 SVGAGI. CDR3 length: 15 amino acids. The CDR3: CASSYIATGAGEQFF. The DNA of the CDR3 is TGTGCCAGCAGTTACATCGCCACCGGGGCCGGAGAGCAGTTCTTC.

The chain employs TRBV6-5 and TRBJ2-1, with 9 bases matching TRBD1. V lost 4 bases, J lost 2 bases, and 3 bases stayed unmatched. The CDR3 runs to 15 residues. The germline gives CDR1 MNHEY, CDR2 SVGAGI. The CDR3 loop is CASSLRDRAYNEQFF. DNA for the CDR3: TGTGCCAGCAGTTTGAGGGACAGGGCCTACAATGAGCAGTTCTTC.

This clone was recorded a few times. CDR3 sequence reads: CASRSDRDTEAFF. The CDR3 nucleotides read TGTGCCAGCAGGTCCGACAGGGACACTGAAGCTTTCTTT. The V and J genes are TRBV4-2 and TRBJ1-1, with 7 bases matching TRBD1. This CDR3 is built from 13 residues. After removal of 6 bases from V and 3 bases from J, the junction contained 4 bases not matched to a gene. Per germline, CDR1 LGHNA and CDR2 YNFKEQ.

The J gene is TRBJ2-1, the V gene TRBV6-5; either TRBD1 or TRBD2 may fit D (5 bases each). V shed 8 bases and J shed 1 base, with 12 bases lying between them. The length of the CDR3 is 14 residues. Germline V gene data show CDR1 as MNHEY and CDR2 as SVGAGI. The CDR3 region is CASQGRKSYNEQFF. The CDR3 DNA reads as TGTGCCAGCCAGGGACGGAAGTCCTACAATGAGCAGTTCTTC.

The gene calls are TRBV27 and TRBJ2-7; 8 bases fit TRBD2. The CDR3 is made up of 13 amino acids. Trimming at V came to 6 bases and at J to 3 bases, leaving 4 bases not matched to a gene. Germline V gene sequence: CDR1 MNHEY, CDR2 SMNVEV (reference sequence). This CDR3 is CASRAGADYEQYF. CDR3 nucleotides: TGTGCCAGCAGAGCGGGGGCCGACTACGAGCAGTACTTC.

A note on this clone: As the CDR3 is not closed by the conserved phenylalanine or tryptophan, this likely results from a read error. Because the CDR3's place on the DNA is in doubt, the DNA is left out and the CDR3 is given as listed by TCRdb. The rearrangement uses TRBV6-5 and TRBJ1-5. From germline, CDR1 is MNHEY and CDR2 SVGAGI. The CDR3 comprises 11 residues, both ends counted. The CDR3 reads CASREGYAQVI.

The chain joins TRBV20-1 to TRBJ1-1; D is unresolved. The V gene's germline CDR1 is DFQATT and CDR2 SNEGSKA (reference sequence). The CDR3 is made up of 11 amino acids. The germline V and J ends were trimmed by 0 bases and 11 bases, with 10 bases remaining between them. The DNA for the CDR3 is TGCAGTGCTAGAGAGATGACCGCGGCTTTCTTT. Protein sequence: CSAREMTAAFF.

This chain joins TRBV7-8 and TRBJ2-5, with D perhaps TRBD1 or TRBD2 (6 bases each). The CDR3 consists of 16 residues. Germline CDR1 SGHVS, CDR2 FQNEAQ. V gave up 3 bases and J gave up 5 bases, with 19 bases separating them. Here the CDR3 DNA reads TGTGCCAGCAGCTTGGCTCAGGGGAACCGGGGGGAGACCCAGTACTTC. This codes for CASSLAQGNRGETQYF.

This clone was seen more than once but under ten times. The V and J genes are TRBV7-2 and TRBJ2-7; D is unclear. Trimming cost V 5 bases and J 1 base, with 12 bases left between them. Germline CDR1 and CDR2: SGHTA and FQGNSA. CDR3 size: 14 residues. Here the CDR3 DNA reads TGTGCCAGCAGCCTAAGTTACAGTTCCTACGAGCAGTACTTC. Protein sequence: CASSLSYSSYEQYF.

V and J are TRBV28 and TRBJ2-5; maybe TRBD1 (5 bases). The ends were cut back, 8 bases at V and 5 bases at J, with 21 bases in the middle. This CDR3 has 15 residues. The V gene's germline CDR1 is MDHEN and CDR2 SYDVKM. The CDR3 is CASADKILQVETQYF. The CDR3 DNA sequence: TGTGCCAGCGCGGACAAGATTTTGCAGGTTGAGACCCAGTACTTC.

As regards this clone: Relative to the germline gene, one junction end is altered; a read error may explain this. This chain links TRBV5-1 with TRBJ2-3, with D hard to call. Germline loops: CDR1 SGHRS, CDR2 YFSETQ. CDR3 length: 14 amino acids. CDR3: CASSLAVGTDTQYF. The CDR3 DNA reads as TGCGCCAGCAGCTTGGCCGTAGGCACGGATACGCAGTATTTT.

This rearrangement joins TRBV7-2 to TRBJ2-1, with 12 bases fitting TRBD2. The germline CDR1 and CDR2 sequences are SGHTA and FQGNSA. V shed 1 base, J shed 6 bases, and the junction held 4 bases outside the gene matches. The CDR3 has 16 amino acids. CDR3 DNA sequence: TGTGCCAGCAGCTTAGAGTGGACTAGCGGGATCAATGAGCAGTTCTTC. This codes for CASSLEWTSGINEQFF.

V gene TRBV4-2 combines with J gene TRBJ1-5; TRBD1 agrees at 9 bases. CDR1 and CDR2 (germline): LGHNA, YNFKEQ. Unmatched junction bases numbered 7, after V lost 4 bases and J lost 6 bases. The CDR3 sequence is 15 residues long. CDR3 DNA sequence: TGTGCCAGCAGCCTTACCGGGACAGGGCTTCAGCCCCAGCATTTT. Translating it yields CASSLTGTGLQPQHF.

V usage is TRBV2 and J usage is TRBJ1-6; D is possibly TRBD1 (6 bases). Germline CDR1 reads SNHLY; CDR2 reads FYNNEI. The CDR3 loop spans 14 amino acids. Trimming cost V 7 bases and J 10 bases, with 17 bases left between them. The CDR3 sequence is CASKNGGPTSPLHF. The CDR3 DNA follows: TGTGCCAGCAAAAACGGGGGCCCTACGTCACCCCTCCACTTT.

This sequence joins TRBV25-1 and TRBJ2-3, with 8 bases that match TRBD1. This CDR3 contains 15 residues. CDR1 MGHDK and CDR2 SYGVNS come from the germline V gene. The trim removed 5 bases at V and 5 bases at J, leaving 9 bases unmatched. CDR3 nucleotide sequence: TGTGCCAGCAGTCTTCAGGGGGCGGGTAAAGATACGCAGTATTTT. Translation: CASSLQGAGKDTQYF.

The CDR3 coding sequence is TGTGCCAGCAGCCCTCGGCCTTATGGCAATCAGCCCCAGCATTTT. Its translation: CASSPRPYGNQPQHF. This chain links TRBV7-2 with TRBJ1-5; D not resolved. Trimming left V 5 bases short and J 2 bases short, with 13 bases between. CDR1 and CDR2 (germline): SGHTA, FQGNSA. The CDR3 sequence is 15 residues long.

The chain has TRBV11-3 and TRBJ2-7, with TRBD2 identical over 14 bases. CDR1 SGHNT and CDR2 YENEEA come from the germline V gene. V was clipped by 5 bases and J by 3 bases; unmatched bases: 9. The CDR3 contains 17 residues. The CDR3 DNA reads TGTGCCAGCAGCAATACAGCCGGGACTAGCGGGAGCTACGAGCAGTACTTC. It codes for CASSNTAGTSGSYEQYF.

The chain uses TRBV28 and TRBJ1-1, with D possibly being TRBD1 (5 bases). From germline, CDR1 is MDHEN and CDR2 SYDVKM. There are 13 residues in the CDR3. Trimming cost V 4 bases and J 6 bases, with 12 bases left between them. The CDR3 sequence: CASSWGGDAEAFF. The CDR3 bases are TGTGCCAGCAGTTGGGGGGGGGACGCTGAAGCTTTCTTT.

The gene calls are TRBV4-3 and TRBJ2-3, with 7 nucleotides matching TRBD1. The CDR3 is 14 amino acids. Germline V gene lookup returns CDR1 LGHNA and CDR2 YSLEER. Trimming took 1 base from V and 4 from J; bases not matched to a gene: 2. The CDR3 loop reads CASSQGTGADTQYF. In nucleotides, the CDR3 is TGCGCCAGCAGCCAAGGTACAGGGGCAGATACGCAGTATTTT.

This rearrangement joins TRBV19 to TRBJ1-2; no definite D call. CDR1 and CDR2 from the germline V gene are LNHDA and SQIVND (reference sequence). Between the trimmed V and J ends, which lost 0 bases and 1 base, there was a span of 15 bases. The CDR3 runs 17 residues. CDR3 DNA: TGTGCCAGTAGTATAGATACCGAAGTGGGGTATAACTATGGCTACACCTTC. It is translated as CASSIDTEVGYNYGYTF.

The chain couples TRBV28 to TRBJ2-7, with D tentatively TRBD1 or TRBD2 (5 bases each). Germline CDR1 reads MDHEN; CDR2 reads SYDVKM. This CDR3 spans 15 amino acids. With 1 base removed from V and 4 bases from J, the gap between germline ends came to 14 bases. CDR3 in amino acids: CASSLFVGVQYEQYF. CDR3 nucleotide sequence: TGTGCCAGCAGTTTATTTGTGGGGGTTCAATACGAGCAGTACTTC.

V gene TRBV7-9 combines with J gene TRBJ1-5; 7 bases map to TRBD1. CDR1 is SEHNR, CDR2 FQNEAQ, per germline (reference sequence). CDR3 length equals 16 residues. With V trimmed by 5 bases and J by 4 bases, 11 bases remained unmatched. CDR3 sequence (DNA): TGTGCCAGCAGCCCACGGAGTGGGACAGTTAATCAGCCCCAGCATTTT. Amino acid sequence: CASSPRSGTVNQPQHF.

In this sample, this clone turned up once. This chain joins TRBV6-5 and TRBJ1-4; 9 bases fit TRBD1. Unmatched junction bases numbered 7, after V lost 7 bases and J lost 7 bases. The CDR3 sequence is 14 residues long. Germline V CDR1 and CDR2: MNHEY, SVGAGI. CDR3: CASKGQGGIEKLFF. The DNA of the CDR3 is TGTGCCAGCAAGGGACAGGGTGGTATTGAAAAACTGTTTTTT.

J is TRBJ1-1 and V is TRBV28; D gene unclear. Germline V gene sequence: CDR1 MDHEN, CDR2 SYDVKM. V was pared by 1 base and J by 0 bases, with 3 bases between. The CDR3 is made up of 13 amino acids. The CDR3 loop is CASSLSLNTEAFF. CDR3 sequence (DNA): TGTGCCAGCAGTTTATCCTTGAACACTGAAGCTTTCTTT.

The gene calls are TRBV12-5 and TRBJ2-5; D is undetermined. Germline CDR1 and CDR2: LGHNT and FRNRAP. The CDR3 spans 11 residues. Trimming left V 3 bases short and J 4 bases short, with 3 bases between. In DNA form, the CDR3 reads TGTGCTAGTGGTTTCGGAGAGACCCAGTACTTC. Translation: CASGFGETQYF.